Following are 17 T cell receptor beta chains from one sample sequenced in a study of blood T cell repertoires in COVID-19. Method: immunoSEQ multiplex PCR; TCRdb's copy keeps in-frame clones and lacks some. The sample records fewer than 350,000 clones, approximately 89% being singletons. Sequencing input: peripheral blood. The receptor source for this set is a woman aged 55-70 years with COVID-19, enrolled during active disease.

This chain links TRBV6-5 with TRBJ2-7; a possible D gene is TRBD1 (6 bases). Germline CDR1 MNHEY, CDR2 SVGAGI. CDR3 size: 13 residues. Trimming removed 8 bases at V and 2 bases at J, with 13 bases between. This CDR3 reads CASLSAGAYEQYF. As DNA, the CDR3 is TGTGCCAGCTTAAGCGCAGGGGCCTACGAGCAGTACTTC.

The rearrangement uses TRBV9 and TRBJ1-2; no clear D. Germline-derived CDR1 and CDR2 are SGDLS and YYNGEE. The ends were cut back, 3 bases at V and 2 bases at J, with 8 bases in the middle. This CDR3 comprises 13 residues. As DNA, the CDR3 is TGTGCCAGCAGCGCGGGAATGAACTATGGCTACACCTTC. It encodes CASSAGMNYGYTF.

This clone has a handful of counts. The same CDR3 can be traced to other DNA sequences in this sample. The chain joins TRBV18 to TRBJ1-2; 10 bases agree with TRBD1. The CDR3 length is 14 residues. The junction had 0 bases not matched to a gene; V was cut back by 3 bases and J by 2 bases. Germline CDR1 and CDR2: KGHSH and LQKENI. In nucleotides, the CDR3 is TGTGCCAGCTCACCGGGACAGGGGAACTATGGCTACACCTTC. Its protein product is CASSPGQGNYGYTF.

The V call is TRBV18, the J call TRBJ1-3; 8 bases fit TRBD1. Germline CDR1 KGHSH, CDR2 LQKENI. The ends lost 4 bases at V and 2 bases at J; junction bases unmatched: 7. The CDR3 is 16 amino acids. The CDR3 region has the DNA TGTGCCAGCTCACAAAACCCACAGGGGGCTGGAAACACCATATATTTT. It codes for CASSQNPQGAGNTIYF.

The rearrangement joins TRBV7-9 to TRBJ2-2, with 7 bases fitting TRBD2. The CDR3 runs to 14 residues. CDR1 and CDR2 from the germline V gene are SEHNR and FQNEAQ (reference sequence). V shed 8 bases, J shed 1 base, and the junction held 4 bases outside the gene matches. The CDR3: CASPSGVNTGELFF. In DNA, the CDR3 is TGTGCCAGCCCCAGCGGGGTGAACACCGGGGAGCTGTTTTTT.

The chain has TRBV15 and TRBJ2-7; TRBD1 matches 7 bases. CDR3 length equals 15 residues. CDR1 and CDR2 from the germline V gene are LNHNV and YYDKDF (reference sequence). Germline trimming cut 2 bases from V and 3 bases from J; bases unmatched to any gene: 7. DNA of the CDR3: TGTGCCACCAGCAGATCTGGGACAGCCGGCTACGAGCAGTACTTC. This codes for CATSRSGTAGYEQYF.

This chain joins TRBV19 and TRBJ1-1, with 7 bases fitting TRBD1. V shed 6 bases and J 1 base; nucleotides not matched to a gene: 11. The CDR3 consists of 16 residues. Germline V gives CDR1 LNHDA, CDR2 SQIVND (reference sequence). CDR3 loop: CASRREGAPGNTEAFF. The CDR3 region has the DNA TGTGCCAGTAGGCGAGAGGGGGCGCCAGGGAACACTGAAGCTTTCTTT.

This chain connects TRBV2 to TRBJ1-2, with 7 bases aligning to TRBD1. J was trimmed by 6 bases and V by 8 bases; bases with no gene match: 9. The CDR3 is 13 amino acids. Germline-derived CDR1 and CDR2 are SNHLY and FYNNEI. CDR3 sequence: CASSMDRRHGYTF. CDR3 DNA: TGTGCCAGCTCTATGGACAGGAGGCATGGCTACACCTTC.

The chain is built from TRBV28 and TRBJ1-4; 11 bases fit TRBD1. Germline trimming cut 10 bases from V and 3 bases from J; bases unmatched to any gene: 7. The CDR3 loop spans 15 amino acids. CDR1 and CDR2 from the germline V gene are MDHEN and SYDVKM. The CDR3 nucleotides are TGTGCCACGGGACAGGGGGGAGTCTCTAATGAAAAACTGTTTTTT. This gives the protein CATGQGGVSNEKLFF.

This sequence joins TRBV6-6 and TRBJ2-1, with TRBD2 matching over 8 bases. Trimming removed 4 bases from V and 2 bases from J; junction bases left unmatched: 4. CDR3 length: 15 residues. Germline values: CDR1 MNHNY, CDR2 SVGAGI (reference sequence). Written as DNA, the CDR3 is TGTGCCAGCAGTTTAAGCGGGGGTACCTACAATGAGCAGTTCTTC. It is translated as CASSLSGGTYNEQFF.

V usage is TRBV19 and J usage is TRBJ1-6; 11 bases line up with TRBD1. This CDR3 has 17 residues. V was clipped by 5 bases and J by 2 bases; unmatched bases: 5. Germline V gives CDR1 LNHDA, CDR2 SQIVND (reference sequence). The CDR3 reads CASSLRTGGTYNSPLHF. For the CDR3, the DNA is TGTGCCAGTAGTCTACGGACAGGGGGCACCTATAATTCACCCCTCCACTTT.

The chain's CDR3 is CASSLAGGPTGELFF. CDR3 nucleotides: TGTGCCAGCAGCCTAGCAGGGGGACCCACCGGGGAGCTGTTTTTT. The V gene is TRBV4-2, the J gene TRBJ2-2; TRBD1 matches 7 bases. V was clipped by 4 bases and J by 4 bases; unmatched bases: 6. This CDR3 comprises 15 residues. Germline CDR1 and CDR2: LGHNA and YNFKEQ.

This rearrangement joins TRBV10-1 to TRBJ2-2; 8 bases match TRBD2. V shed 6 bases, J shed 2 bases, and the junction held 11 bases outside the gene matches. Germline CDR1 and CDR2: WNHNN and SYGVQD (reference sequence). CDR3 length equals 17 residues. CDR3 coding DNA: TGCGCCAGCAGCCGTCTCCTAGCGGGTGTAAACACCGGGGAGCTGTTTTTT. It codes for CASSRLLAGVNTGELFF.

The rearrangement uses TRBV13 and TRBJ1-4; D is unclear. Looked up from germline, CDR1 is PRHDT and CDR2 is FYEKMQ (reference sequence). V was shortened by 0 bases and J by 3 bases, with 8 bases between the two germline ends. This CDR3 has 15 amino acids. CDR3 bases: TGTGCCAGCAGCTTAGGCCTAGGTGCTAATGAAAAACTGTTTTTT. Its protein product is CASSLGLGANEKLFF. Drawing the rest from reference TRBV13 and TRBJ1-4, the complete variable domain is AAGVIQSPRHLIKEKRETATLKCYPIPRHDTVYWYQQGPGQDPQFLISFYEKMQSDKGSIPDRFSAQQFSDYHSELNMSSLELGDSALYFCASSLGLGANEKLFFGSGTQLSVL.

This clone has only a few counts. The gene calls are TRBV6-5 and TRBJ1-2, with 9 bases matching TRBD1. Germline assignment: CDR1 MNHEY and CDR2 SVGAGI. V lost 4 bases, J lost 4 bases, and 4 bases stayed unmatched. This CDR3 contains 14 residues. The CDR3 bases are TGTGCCAGCAGTTCCCCGGGACAGGGCTATGGCTACACCTTC. Protein product: CASSSPGQGYGYTF.

The V and J genes are TRBV30 and TRBJ2-1; TRBD1 might be the D (6 bases). This CDR3 contains 12 residues. From germline, CDR1 is GTSNPN and CDR2 SVGIG (reference sequence). Trimming shortened V by 2 bases and J by 8 bases, and 10 bases separated the two germline ends. DNA for the CDR3: TGTGCCTGGAGTCAGGGGATCGATGAGCAGTTCTTC. Protein: CAWSQGIDEQFF.

The J gene is TRBJ2-7, the V gene TRBV28; a possible D gene is TRBD2 (5 bases). The CDR3 covers 12 residues. V lost 9 bases and J 5 bases, leaving 14 bases between the germline ends. CDR1 MDHEN and CDR2 SYDVKM come from the germline V gene. CDR3 bases: TGTGCCAGTGGTCTTTCGCGGGACGAGCAGTACTTC. Translating it yields CASGLSRDEQYF.